The rows below give T cell receptor beta chains drawn from one sample of a study of molecular identifiers for immune sequencing clone quantification. TCRdb used MiXCR to reprocess the PCR reads, holding one entry per CDR3 protein. The table shows a few thousand distinct CDR3 sequences, with 18% occurring only once. The sequenced sample consisted of naive CD8+ T cells from blood, with Jurkat cell RNA spiked in. The receptors here all came from a human donor in good health. Some libraries in this study had Jurkat cell RNA spiked in. Each CDR3 is given with its conserved first and last residue.

V	J	length	CDR3
TRBV7-4	TRBJ2-2	15	CASSLQGASAGELFF
TRBV7-8	TRBJ2-3	14	CASSPSGRTDTQYF
TRBV7-2	TRBJ2-7	14	CASSGRTSSYEQYF
TRBV28	TRBJ2-7	13	CASSLRQLYEQYF
TRBV7-9	TRBJ2-7	18	CASSWGLAGLWSSYEQYF
TRBV28	TRBJ2-2	15	CASRGDRANTGELFF
TRBV6-4	TRBJ2-1	12	CASSDGANEQFF
TRBV4-1	TRBJ2-5	18	CASSQKGTSGSWRETQYF
TRBV9	TRBJ2-2	14	CASSTSGNAGELFF
TRBV5-1	TRBJ2-7	14	CASSLEGGPYEQYF
TRBV20-1	TRBJ2-5	14	CSAARDSMGETQYF
TRBV6-5	TRBJ2-7	14	CASSYSRYSYEQYF
TRBV15	TRBJ2-5	12	CATKTATGTQYF
TRBV4-1	TRBJ1-5	15	CASSPVATDYQPQHF
TRBV28	TRBJ2-1	13	CASSPTRNNEQFF